The 2 T cell receptor beta chains presented below share a single source sample, sequenced in a study of tumor T cells in aggressive B-cell lymphoma. Repertoires were generated with immunoSEQ multiplex PCR, while TCRdb's copy carries only in-frame clones and drops some. The table lists approximately 7,900 clones, around four fifths of them singletons. The sequenced material came from tumor tissue. Receptors were obtained from an adult with diffuse large B cell lymphoma.

The chain is built from TRBV9 and TRBJ2-5, with 8 bases identical to TRBD2. Germline loops: CDR1 SGDLS, CDR2 YYNGEE. This CDR3 has 16 amino acids. V was clipped by 6 bases and J by 2 bases; unmatched bases: 12. The CDR3 DNA reads TGTGCCAGCACCCCTCGGGCTAGCGGGCGTCAAGAGACCCAGTACTTC. Protein sequence: CASTPRASGRQETQYF. The full variable domain, rest sourced from reference TRBV9 and TRBJ2-5, is DSGVTQTPKHLITATGQRVTLRCSPRSGDLSVYWYQQSLDQGLQFLIQYYNGEERAKGNILERFSAQQFPDLHSELNLSSLELGDSALYFCASTPRASGRQETQYFGPGTRLLVL.

The CDR3 reads CASSESGSPTYEQYF. The CDR3 nucleotides are TGTGCCAGCAGCGAAAGCGGGAGCCCCACCTACGAGCAGTACTTC. The J gene is TRBJ2-5, the V gene TRBV7-9; 8 nucleotides line up with TRBD2. The J call is doubtful: the DNA matches TRBJ2-7 better. The CDR3 is 15 residues long. CDR1 and CDR2 from the germline V gene are SEHNR and FQNEAQ (reference sequence).